This TCR beta chain originates from a study of response to subunit inactivated influenza vaccine. Study findings and constraints: The authors put forward the suggestion that each seasonal influenza vaccination may bring in only a limited number of new T cells.

The length of the CDR3 is 16 residues. Germline V gene sequence: CDR1 SGHRS, CDR2 YFSETQ. V was trimmed by 4 bases and J by 2 bases, leaving 15 bases between them. TCRdb passed the RT-PCR reads through MiXCR, listing each CDR3 protein once. This table has about 500,000 distinct CDR3 sequences, about 15% appearing once. This clonotype has only a few counts. No antigen is known for it. This specimen was CD4+ T cells sorted from PBMCs, taken around 25 months after vaccination. The chain employs TRBV5-1 and TRBJ2-2, with TRBD1 as a possible D gene (6 bases). The sequence was obtained from a man aged 50-75 years who received an inactivated influenza vaccine. CDR3 loop: CASSPEGTRNTGELFF. As DNA, the CDR3 is TGCGCCAGCAGCCCAGAAGGGACAAGAAACACCGGGGAGCTGTTTTTT.